This TCR beta chain was recorded in a study of blood T cells in healthy people across ages. Study results and caveats: Diversity was higher, and naive CD4+ cells more numerous, in long-lived donors than in aged donors.

A J-beta primer mix and a sample-barcoded 5' primer were used in a second PCR of about 7 to 12 cycles. MiXCR was run by TCRdb on the 5' RACE reads, yielding one entry per CDR3 protein. The sample carries over a million distinct CDR3 sequences, 35% to 45% recorded once. The draw of peripheral blood yielded ten milliliters from each donor. PBMCs were isolated at a quantity of at least 6 million per sample. Of note for this clonotype: The antigen is not known.

The ends were cut back, 4 bases at V and 5 bases at J, with 12 bases in the middle. This CDR3 contains 14 residues. Germline assignment: CDR1 MNHEY and CDR2 SMNVEV (reference sequence). Sequences were obtained from blood. V gene TRBV27 combines with J gene TRBJ2-1; possible D gene TRBD2, 5 bases. This receptor was obtained from a woman younger than 35 in good health. The CDR3 here is CASSWKLVNNEQFF. The CDR3 bases are TGTGCCAGCAGTTGGAAACTAGTGAACAATGAGCAGTTCTTC.